This T cell receptor (beta chain) was captured by sequencing in a study of blood T cell repertoires in COVID-19. V lost 4 bases and J lost 4; bases outside the gene matches: 7. The germline gives CDR1 MGHRA, CDR2 YSYEKL. CDR3 length: 14 residues. Generated by immunoSEQ multiplex PCR, the TCRdb table keeps only in-frame clones and is missing some. The sample shows a few hundred thousand clones, approximately 85% of them seen only once. J is TRBJ2-7 and V is TRBV4-1, with 7 bases lining up with TRBD1. The sequenced sample was peripheral blood. This sequence originates from a human donor in a cohort sampled during active COVID-19. The CDR3 bases are TGCGCCAGCAGCCTTATGACAGGGTGGTACGAGCAGTACTTC. Its translation: CASSLMTGWYEQYF.